This T cell receptor (beta chain) appears in the sequencing data of a study of CD8 T cells in Susac syndrome. Points from the study as a whole: An acknowledgment was made by the study that its TCR sequencing and HLA analysis involved relatively few individuals.

CD8+ and CD4+ T cells from blood underwent TCR beta sequencing, which was carried out in a high-throughput format. Purification of the CD8+ and CD4+ T cells relied on negative isolation, and TEMRA cells underwent FACS enrichment. The V and J ends lost 3 bases and 3 bases respectively, with 12 bases between them. Germline V lookup: CDR1 SGDLS, CDR2 YYNGEE. The CDR3 is made up of 15 amino acids. Reverse transcription of 0.5 to 1 ug RNA used random hexamers. Amplification of the TCR beta CDR3 was carried out by immunoSEQ multiplex PCR, which spanned a total of 54 Vbeta and 13 Jbeta segments. TCRdb passed the immunoSEQ multiplex PCR reads through MiXCR, listing each CDR3 protein once. This table has fewer than 250,000 distinct CDR3 sequences, about 93% appearing once. On this clonotype itself: Its matching antigen is unknown.

This sequence was found in a human donor with multiple sclerosis. The genes are TRBV9 and TRBJ2-2; tentatively, D is TRBD2 (6 bases). The material sequenced was CD8+ T cells from PBMCs. CDR3 nucleotides: TGTGCCAGCAGCGCCGCGGGGCACTACACCGGGGAGCTGTTTTTT. Translated, it gives CASSAAGHYTGELFF. The variable domain in full, with the rest retrieved from reference TRBV9 and TRBJ2-2, is DSGVTQTPKHLITATGQRVTLRCSPRSGDLSVYWYQQSLDQGLQFLIQYYNGEERAKGNILERFSAQQFPDLHSELNLSSLELGDSALYFCASSAAGHYTGELFFGEGSRLTVL.